The rows below give T cell receptor beta chains drawn from one sample of a study of blood T cell repertoires in COVID-19. Method: immunoSEQ multiplex PCR; TCRdb's copy keeps in-frame clones and lacks some. The sample has about 170,000 clones, around 85% seen once; the top ten hold 3% to 4%. The sample comprised peripheral blood. These receptors all come from a human donor with acute or convalescent COVID-19. The donor label of this sample is uncertain. The CDR3 runs from the conserved cysteine through the conserved F or W. Each record gives: J gene, D gene, clone size, CDR3 length, V gene, CDR3 protein, CDR3 DNA. The D gene is left open where the match is weak. The size of a clone is reported for some rows only, either as once, few or many, or as a class for expanded clones.

j_call: TRBJ1-4; d_call: TRBD1; clone_size: NA; cdr3_length: 13; v_call: TRBV4-1; cdr3_aa: CASSRQGREKLFF; cdr3_nt: TGCGCCAGCAGCCGACAGGGGCGTGAAAAACTGTTTTTT
j_call: TRBJ2-7; d_call: NA; clone_size: NA; cdr3_length: 16; v_call: TRBV3-1/TRBV3-2; cdr3_aa: CASSHANPILLDEQYF; cdr3_nt: TGTGCCAGCAGCCATGCAAATCCCATTTTGTTAGACGAGCAGTACTTC
j_call: TRBJ2-2; d_call: NA; clone_size: NA; cdr3_length: 14; v_call: TRBV6-5; cdr3_aa: CASTSPRDTGELFF; cdr3_nt: TGTGCCAGCACTTCTCCTCGGGACACCGGGGAGCTGTTTTTT
j_call: TRBJ2-1; d_call: NA; clone_size: NA; cdr3_length: 18; v_call: TRBV4-2; cdr3_aa: CASSQDLRGMGSYNEQFF; cdr3_nt: TGTGCCAGCAGCCAAGACCTTAGGGGAATGGGCTCCTACAATGAGCAGTTCTTC
j_call: TRBJ1-5; d_call: NA; clone_size: NA; cdr3_length: 17; v_call: TRBV5-6; cdr3_aa: CASSFWARWGGDQPQHF; cdr3_nt: TGTGCCAGCAGCTTCTGGGCCCGGTGGGGAGGGGATCAGCCCCAGCATTTT
j_call: TRBJ2-2; d_call: TRBD2; clone_size: NA; cdr3_length: 15; v_call: TRBV4-2; cdr3_aa: CASCIAGGMAGELFF; cdr3_nt: TGTGCCAGCTGCATAGCGGGGGGCATGGCCGGGGAGCTGTTTTTT
j_call: TRBJ1-1; d_call: NA; clone_size: NA; cdr3_length: 18; v_call: TRBV6-1; cdr3_aa: CASSEVKRAGRTNTEAFF; cdr3_nt: TGTGCCAGCAGTGAAGTTAAGCGGGCGGGCAGGACAAACACTGAAGCTTTCTTT
j_call: TRBJ1-5; d_call: TRBD1; clone_size: NA; cdr3_length: 15; v_call: TRBV4-1; cdr3_aa: CASSRGTGDNQPQHF; cdr3_nt: TGCGCCAGCAGCCGGGGGACAGGAGATAATCAGCCCCAGCATTTT
j_call: TRBJ2-1; d_call: NA; clone_size: NA; cdr3_length: 15; v_call: TRBV11-2; cdr3_aa: CASRIWGQGYNEQFF; cdr3_nt: TGTGCCAGCAGGATCTGGGGGCAGGGGTACAATGAGCAGTTCTTC
j_call: TRBJ1-3; d_call: TRBD1; clone_size: NA; cdr3_length: 13; v_call: TRBV12-3/TRBV12-4; cdr3_aa: CSATGNSGNTIYF; cdr3_nt: TGTTCGGCGACAGGGAACTCTGGAAACACCATATATTTT
j_call: TRBJ1-1; d_call: NA; clone_size: NA; cdr3_length: 15; v_call: TRBV2; cdr3_aa: CASSEYSRGNTEAFF; cdr3_nt: TGTGCCAGCAGCGAATATTCCAGGGGGAACACTGAAGCTTTCTTT
j_call: TRBJ2-3; d_call: NA; clone_size: NA; cdr3_length: 14; v_call: TRBV3-1/TRBV3-2; cdr3_aa: CASKGESSTDTQYF; cdr3_nt: TGTGCCAGCAAAGGGGAATCCAGCACAGATACGCAGTATTTT
j_call: TRBJ1-1; d_call: TRBD1; clone_size: NA; cdr3_length: 15; v_call: TRBV11-1; cdr3_aa: CASSLRNRGNTEAFF; cdr3_nt: TGTGCCAGCAGCTTAAGGAACAGGGGGAACACTGAAGCTTTCTTT
j_call: TRBJ1-2; d_call: NA; clone_size: NA; cdr3_length: 14; v_call: TRBV3-1/TRBV3-2; cdr3_aa: CASSQDMHGGGYTF; cdr3_nt: TGTGCCAGCAGCCAAGATATGCACGGAGGTGGCTACACCTTC
j_call: TRBJ1-1; d_call: NA; clone_size: NA; cdr3_length: 14; v_call: TRBV7-2; cdr3_aa: CASSLGSRNTEAFF; cdr3_nt: TGTGCCAGCAGCTTAGGGAGTCGAAACACTGAAGCTTTCTTT
j_call: TRBJ2-1; d_call: TRBD1; clone_size: NA; cdr3_length: 14; v_call: TRBV5-1; cdr3_aa: CASSSGQGGHEQFF; cdr3_nt: TGCGCCAGCAGCTCGGGACAGGGAGGTCATGAGCAGTTCTTC
j_call: TRBJ2-5; d_call: TRBD1; clone_size: once; cdr3_length: 15; v_call: TRBV5-1; cdr3_aa: CASSLSPTGGEAQYF; cdr3_nt: TGCGCCAGCAGCTTGAGCCCGACAGGGGGAGAGGCCCAGTACTTC
j_call: TRBJ2-7; d_call: TRBD2; clone_size: NA; cdr3_length: 19; v_call: TRBV3-1/TRBV3-2; cdr3_aa: CASSQDWWYRGGASYEQYF; cdr3_nt: TGTGCCAGCAGCCAAGATTGGTGGTATCGGGGGGGCGCCTCCTACGAGCAGTACTTC